This T cell receptor beta chain was obtained from a study of blood T cell repertoires in COVID-19. Study details: The United States, Italy and Spain supplied acute and convalescent COVID-19 samples. In each case, the material was cDNA or gDNA derived from T cells, B-cell-depleted T cells, or PBMCs.

In the study's own analysis: The assay estimated nucleated cells by amplifying reference gene primers. Clones were read by immunoSEQ multiplex PCR, and TCRdb kept only the in-frame ones, dropping some. V and J calls plus clone size are reproduced from that table; the DNA served to infer D and trimming. This table holds 200,000 to 250,000 clones, 80% to 90% found once. Germline trimming cut 4 bases from V and 1 base from J; bases unmatched to any gene: 7. The germline V gene has CDR1 SGHTA and CDR2 FQGNSA. The CDR3 is 15 amino acids. The chain combines TRBV7-2 with TRBJ2-7; 7 bases agree with TRBD1. The receptor's source is a woman older than 75 with active or convalescent COVID-19. Source material: peripheral blood. The CDR3 here is CASSSGIQGSYEQYF. The DNA for the CDR3 is TGTGCCAGCAGCTCGGGGATACAGGGGTCCTACGAGCAGTACTTC.